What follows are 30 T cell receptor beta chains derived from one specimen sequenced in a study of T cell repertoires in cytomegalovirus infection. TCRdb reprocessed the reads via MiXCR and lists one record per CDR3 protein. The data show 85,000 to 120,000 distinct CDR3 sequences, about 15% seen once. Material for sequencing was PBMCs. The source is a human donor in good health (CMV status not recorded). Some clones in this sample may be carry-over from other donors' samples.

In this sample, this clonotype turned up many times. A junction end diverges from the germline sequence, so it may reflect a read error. The CDR3 spells CASSLTGDYGYTF. The CDR3 DNA is TGTGCCAGCAGCCTTACAGGGGACTATGGCTACACCTTC. The J gene is TRBJ1-2, the V gene TRBV5-1; 7 bases fit TRBD1. The CDR3 sequence is 13 residues long. Germline CDR1 SGHRS, CDR2 YFSETQ.

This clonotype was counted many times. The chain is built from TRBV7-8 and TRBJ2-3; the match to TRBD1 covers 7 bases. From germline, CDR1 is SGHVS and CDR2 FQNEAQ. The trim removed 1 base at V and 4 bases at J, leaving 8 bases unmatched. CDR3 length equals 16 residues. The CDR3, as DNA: TGTGCCAGCAGCTTAGTGGCGAGACAGGGCGCAGATACGCAGTATTTT. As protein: CASSLVARQGADTQYF.

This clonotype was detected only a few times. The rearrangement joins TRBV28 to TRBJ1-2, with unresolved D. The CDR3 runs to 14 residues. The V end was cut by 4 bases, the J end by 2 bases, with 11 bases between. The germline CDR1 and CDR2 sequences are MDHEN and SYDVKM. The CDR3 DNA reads TGTGCCAGCAGTTCAGACGGGCCGAACTATGGCTACACCTTC. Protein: CASSSDGPNYGYTF.

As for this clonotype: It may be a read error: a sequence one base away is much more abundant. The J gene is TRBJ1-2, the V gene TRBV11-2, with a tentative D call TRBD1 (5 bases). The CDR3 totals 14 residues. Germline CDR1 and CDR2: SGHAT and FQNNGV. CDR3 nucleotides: TGTGACAGCAGCAGACGACAGACCTTCTATGGCTACACCTTC. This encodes CDSSRRQTFYGYTF.

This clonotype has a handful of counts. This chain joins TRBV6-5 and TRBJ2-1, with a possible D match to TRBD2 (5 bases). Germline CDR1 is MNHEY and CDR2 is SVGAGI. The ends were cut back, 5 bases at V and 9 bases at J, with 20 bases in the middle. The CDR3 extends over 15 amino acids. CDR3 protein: CASSHDDRLEGEQFF. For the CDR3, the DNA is TGTGCCAGCAGTCATGACGACCGGCTTGAGGGTGAGCAGTTCTTC.

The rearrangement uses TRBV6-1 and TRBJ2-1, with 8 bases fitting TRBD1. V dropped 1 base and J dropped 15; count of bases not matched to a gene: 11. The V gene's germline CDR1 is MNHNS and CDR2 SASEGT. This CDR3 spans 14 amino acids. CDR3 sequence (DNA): TGTGCCAGCAGTGAAGTAGATGGGGACGGACAGGGGTTCTTC. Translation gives CASSEVDGDGQGFF.

The CDR3, as DNA: TGTGCCAGCCGCGTGGGGGGGAGGGGGGGTGAGACCCAGTACTTC. Protein sequence: CASRVGGRGGETQYF. The chain couples TRBV7-2 to TRBJ2-5, with a weak D call TRBD2 (7 bases). Per germline, CDR1 SGHTA and CDR2 FQGNSA. The CDR3 has 15 amino acids. Between the trimmed V and J ends, which lost 8 bases and 5 bases, there was a span of 21 bases.

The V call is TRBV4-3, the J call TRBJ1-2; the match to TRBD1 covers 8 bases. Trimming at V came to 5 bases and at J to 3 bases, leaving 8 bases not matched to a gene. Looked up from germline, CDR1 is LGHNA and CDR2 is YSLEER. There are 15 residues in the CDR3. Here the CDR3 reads CASSKNRGSDYGYTF. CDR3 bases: TGCGCCAGCAGCAAGAACAGGGGGTCTGACTATGGCTACACCTTC.

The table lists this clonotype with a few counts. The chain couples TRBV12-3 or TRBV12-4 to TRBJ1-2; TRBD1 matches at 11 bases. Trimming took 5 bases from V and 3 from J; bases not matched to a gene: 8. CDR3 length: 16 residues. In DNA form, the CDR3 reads TGTGCCAGCAGTCCACGACGGACAGGGGGCGACTATGGCTACACCTTC. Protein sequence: CASSPRRTGGDYGYTF.

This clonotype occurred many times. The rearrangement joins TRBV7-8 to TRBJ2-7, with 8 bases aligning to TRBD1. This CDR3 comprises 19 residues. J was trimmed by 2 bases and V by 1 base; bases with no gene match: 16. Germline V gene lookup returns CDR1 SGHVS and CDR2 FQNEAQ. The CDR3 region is CASSLEGQGRVFSPYEQYF. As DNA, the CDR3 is TGTGCCAGCAGCTTAGAAGGACAGGGAAGGGTATTTTCCCCCTACGAGCAGTACTTC.

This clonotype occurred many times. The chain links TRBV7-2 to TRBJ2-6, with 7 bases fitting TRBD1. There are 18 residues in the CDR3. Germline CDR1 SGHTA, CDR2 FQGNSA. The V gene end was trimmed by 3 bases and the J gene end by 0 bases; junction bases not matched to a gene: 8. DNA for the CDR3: TGTGCCAGCAGCTTTAGACAGGGTTCCTTCTCTGGGGCCAACGTCCTGACTTTC. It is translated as CASSFRQGSFSGANVLTF.

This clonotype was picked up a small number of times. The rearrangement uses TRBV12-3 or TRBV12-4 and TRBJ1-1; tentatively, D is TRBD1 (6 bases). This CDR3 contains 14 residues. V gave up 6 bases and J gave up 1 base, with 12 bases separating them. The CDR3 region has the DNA TGTGCCAGCAGCAACAGGGTATCGAACACTGAAGCTTTCTTT. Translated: CASSNRVSNTEAFF.

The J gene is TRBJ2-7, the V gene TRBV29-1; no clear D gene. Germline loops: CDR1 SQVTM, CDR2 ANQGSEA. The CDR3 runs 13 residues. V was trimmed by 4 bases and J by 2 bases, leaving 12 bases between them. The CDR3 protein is CSVGRPGPYEQYF. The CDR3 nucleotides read TGCAGCGTTGGTCGGCCGGGCCCCTACGAGCAGTACTTC.

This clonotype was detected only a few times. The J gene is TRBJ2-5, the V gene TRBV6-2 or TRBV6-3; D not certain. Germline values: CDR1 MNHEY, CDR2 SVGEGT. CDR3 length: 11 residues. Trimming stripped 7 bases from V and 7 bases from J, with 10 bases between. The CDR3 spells CASNAAGTQYF. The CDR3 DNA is TGTGCCAGCAACGCCGCCGGGACCCAGTACTTC.

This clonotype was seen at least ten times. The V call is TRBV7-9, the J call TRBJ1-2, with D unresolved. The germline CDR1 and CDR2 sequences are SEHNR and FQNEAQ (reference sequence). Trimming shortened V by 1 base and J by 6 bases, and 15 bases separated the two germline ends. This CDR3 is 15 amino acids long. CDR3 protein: CASSLGLGIGDGYTF. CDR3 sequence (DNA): TGTGCCAGCAGCTTAGGTTTGGGGATTGGCGATGGCTACACCTTC.

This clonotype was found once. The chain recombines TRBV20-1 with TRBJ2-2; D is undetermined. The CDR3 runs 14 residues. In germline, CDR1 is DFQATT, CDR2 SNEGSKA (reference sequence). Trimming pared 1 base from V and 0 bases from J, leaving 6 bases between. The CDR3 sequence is CSARVGANTGELFF. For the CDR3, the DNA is TGCAGTGCTAGAGTCGGCGCGAACACCGGGGAGCTGTTTTTT.

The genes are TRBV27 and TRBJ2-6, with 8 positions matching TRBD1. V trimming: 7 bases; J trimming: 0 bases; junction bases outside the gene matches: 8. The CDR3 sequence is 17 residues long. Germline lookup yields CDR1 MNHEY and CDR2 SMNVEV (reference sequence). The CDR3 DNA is TGTGCCAGCACTTGGACAGGGTTTACCTCTGGGGCCAACGTCCTGACTTTC. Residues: CASTWTGFTSGANVLTF. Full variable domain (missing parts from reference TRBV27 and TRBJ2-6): EAQVTQNPRYLITVTGKKLTVTCSQNMNHEYMSWYRQDPGLGLRQIYYSMNVEVTDKGDVPEGYKVSRKEKRNFPLILESPSPNQTSLYFCASTWTGFTSGANVLTFGAGSRLTVL.

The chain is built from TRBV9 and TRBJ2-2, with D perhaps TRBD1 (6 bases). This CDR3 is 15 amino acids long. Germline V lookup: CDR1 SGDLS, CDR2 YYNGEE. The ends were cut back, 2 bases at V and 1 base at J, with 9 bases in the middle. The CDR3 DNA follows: TGTGCCAGCAGCGTGGTGACAGGGAACACCGGGGAGCTGTTTTTT. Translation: CASSVVTGNTGELFF. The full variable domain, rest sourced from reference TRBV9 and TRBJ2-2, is DSGVTQTPKHLITATGQRVTLRCSPRSGDLSVYWYQQSLDQGLQFLIQYYNGEERAKGNILERFSAQQFPDLHSELNLSSLELGDSALYFCASSVVTGNTGELFFGEGSRLTVL.

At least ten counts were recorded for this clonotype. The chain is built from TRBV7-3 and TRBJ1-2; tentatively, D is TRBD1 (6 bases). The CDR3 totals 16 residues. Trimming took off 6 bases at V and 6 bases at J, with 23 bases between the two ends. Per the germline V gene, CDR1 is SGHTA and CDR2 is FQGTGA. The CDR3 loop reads CASSRAGGASDDGYTF. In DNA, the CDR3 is TGTGCCAGCAGTCGGGCCGGGGGGGCAAGTGATGATGGCTACACCTTC.

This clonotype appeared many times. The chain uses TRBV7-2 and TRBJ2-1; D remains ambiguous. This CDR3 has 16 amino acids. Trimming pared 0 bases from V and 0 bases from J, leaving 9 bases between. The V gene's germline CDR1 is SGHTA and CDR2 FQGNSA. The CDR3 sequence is CASSLAASSSYNEQFF. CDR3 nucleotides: TGTGCCAGCAGCTTAGCGGCGTCGAGCTCCTACAATGAGCAGTTCTTC.

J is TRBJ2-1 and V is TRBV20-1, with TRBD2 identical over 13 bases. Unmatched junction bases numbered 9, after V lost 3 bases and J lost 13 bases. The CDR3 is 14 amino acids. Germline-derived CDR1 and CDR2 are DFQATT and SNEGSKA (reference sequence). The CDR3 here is CSASGLAGEQGQFF. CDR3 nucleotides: TGCAGTGCTAGCGGACTAGCGGGGGAGCAGGGCCAGTTCTTC.

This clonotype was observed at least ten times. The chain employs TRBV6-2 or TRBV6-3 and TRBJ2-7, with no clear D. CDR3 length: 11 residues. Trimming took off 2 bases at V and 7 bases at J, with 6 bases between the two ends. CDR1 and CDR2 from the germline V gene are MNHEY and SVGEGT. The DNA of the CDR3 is TGTGCCAGCAGTTACCGTGGGGAGCAGTACTTC. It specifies CASSYRGEQYF.

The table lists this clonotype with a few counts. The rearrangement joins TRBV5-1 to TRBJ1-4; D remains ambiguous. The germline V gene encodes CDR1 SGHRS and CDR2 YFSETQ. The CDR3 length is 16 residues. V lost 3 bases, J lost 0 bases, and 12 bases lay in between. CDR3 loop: CASSSGRHATNEKLFF. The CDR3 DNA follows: TGCGCCAGCAGCTCCGGACGGCATGCAACTAATGAAAAACTGTTTTTT.

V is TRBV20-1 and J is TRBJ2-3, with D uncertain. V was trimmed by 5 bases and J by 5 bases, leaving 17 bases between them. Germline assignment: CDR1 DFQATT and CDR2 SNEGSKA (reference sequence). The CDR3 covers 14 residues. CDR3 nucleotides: TGCAGTGCTCCCCCACCCTCTAAGGGAGATACGCAGTATTTT. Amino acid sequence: CSAPPPSKGDTQYF.

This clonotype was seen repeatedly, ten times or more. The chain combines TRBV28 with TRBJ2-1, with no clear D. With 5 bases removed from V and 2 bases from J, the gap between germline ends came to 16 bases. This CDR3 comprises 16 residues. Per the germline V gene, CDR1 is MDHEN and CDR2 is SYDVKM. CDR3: CASSPRRRRAYNEQFF. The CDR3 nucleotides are TGTGCCAGCAGTCCGAGACGACGTCGAGCCTACAATGAGCAGTTCTTC.

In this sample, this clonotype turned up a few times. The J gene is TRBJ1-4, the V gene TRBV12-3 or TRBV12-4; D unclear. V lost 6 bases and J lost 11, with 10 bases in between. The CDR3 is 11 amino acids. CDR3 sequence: CASSSDTKLFF. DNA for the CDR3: TGTGCCAGCAGCTCCGATACTAAACTGTTTTTT.

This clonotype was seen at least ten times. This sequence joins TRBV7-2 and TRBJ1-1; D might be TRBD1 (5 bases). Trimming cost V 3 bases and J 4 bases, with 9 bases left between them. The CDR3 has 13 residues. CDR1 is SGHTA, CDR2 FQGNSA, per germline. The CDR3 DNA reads TGTGCCAGCAGCTTCGCGGGGACCACTGAAGCTTTCTTT. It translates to CASSFAGTTEAFF.

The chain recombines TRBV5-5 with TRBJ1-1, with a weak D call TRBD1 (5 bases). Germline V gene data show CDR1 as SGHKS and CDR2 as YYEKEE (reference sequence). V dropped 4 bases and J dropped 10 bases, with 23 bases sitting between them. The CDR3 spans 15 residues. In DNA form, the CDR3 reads TGTGCCAGCAGCAACAGTGAGGGGACTGTTAGTGGAGCTTTCTTT. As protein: CASSNSEGTVSGAFF. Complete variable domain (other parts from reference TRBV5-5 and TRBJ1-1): DAGVTQSPTHLIKTRGQQVTLRCSPISGHKSVSWYQQVLGQGPQFIFQYYEKEERGRGNFPDRFSARQFPNYSSELNVNALLLGDSALYLCASSNSEGTVSGAFFGQGTRLTVV.

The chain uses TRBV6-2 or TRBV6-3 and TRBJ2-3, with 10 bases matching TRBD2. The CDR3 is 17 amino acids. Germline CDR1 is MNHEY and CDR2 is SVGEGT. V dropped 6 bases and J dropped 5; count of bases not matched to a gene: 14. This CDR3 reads CASSSPRLAGSGDTQYF. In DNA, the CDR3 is TGTGCCAGCAGCAGCCCCCGACTAGCGGGTAGTGGAGATACGCAGTATTTT.

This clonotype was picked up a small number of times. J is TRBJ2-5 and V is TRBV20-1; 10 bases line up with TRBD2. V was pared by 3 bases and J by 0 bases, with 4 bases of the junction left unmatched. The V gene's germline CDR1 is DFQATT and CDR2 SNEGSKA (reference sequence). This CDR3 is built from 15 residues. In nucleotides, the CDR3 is TGCAGTGCTAGTCCGACTAGCGGGTACCAAGAGACCCAGTACTTC. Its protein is CSASPTSGYQETQYF.